These 2 T cell receptor beta chains came from one sample sequenced in a study of T cell repertoires in cytomegalovirus infection. TCRdb itself ran the reads through MiXCR, one entry per CDR3 protein. The table has around 530,000 distinct CDR3 sequences, 26% seen once. Sequenced sample: PBMCs. The receptors here all came from a human donor in good health (CMV status not recorded). Some clones in this sample may be carry-over from other donors' samples.

The V and J genes are TRBV2 and TRBJ2-5; 10 nucleotides match TRBD2. Losses at the gene ends were 6 bases for V and 5 bases for J; bases not matched to a gene: 9. The CDR3 consists of 15 residues. Germline-derived CDR1 and CDR2 are SNHLY and FYNNEI. The CDR3 nucleotides read TGTGCCAGCAGCCCAAGCGGGAGGGCCGAGGAGACCCAGTACTTC. It specifies CASSPSGRAEETQYF.

This sequence joins TRBV12-3 or TRBV12-4 and TRBJ1-4; tentatively, D is TRBD1 (5 bases). This CDR3 has 13 amino acids. V was pared by 6 bases and J by 7 bases, with 12 bases between. Here the CDR3 DNA reads TGTGCCAGCAGGAGGGGATTGAGTGAAAAACTGTTTTTT. It yields the protein CASRRGLSEKLFF.